This TCR beta chain derives from a study of T cells in Graves' hyperthyroidism and ophthalmopathy. Amplification of TCR beta CDR3 regions was performed using RNA transcripts as template. Using the HTBI primer set, a first-round RT-PCR was run on the TCR CDR3. TCRdb re-called the multiplex PCR reads through MiXCR, storing one row per CDR3 protein. Of some 650,000 distinct CDR3 sequences listed, about a sixth are singletons. Diagnosing involved the use of clinical symptoms, serum thyroxine and TRAb, thyroid ultrasound and orbital computed tomography. Germline V gene data show CDR1 as SQVTM and CDR2 as ANQGSEA. The V end lost 3 bases, the J end lost 1 base, and 14 bases lay between the germline ends. The CDR3 has 15 residues. Study outcomes and limitations: Most thyroid clonotypes with frequency above 0.001 were detected in blood.

Note on this clonotype: Its specificity is unknown.

The chain has TRBV29-1 and TRBJ2-3; D could derive from TRBD1 or TRBD2 (5 bases each). This clonotype was obtained from a woman aged 35 to 49 with Graves' ophthalmopathy. Sequenced: blood. As DNA, the CDR3 is TGCAGCGTTGACAGGGTTGGGGACCGCACAGATACGCAGTATTTT. This translates into CSVDRVGDRTDTQYF.